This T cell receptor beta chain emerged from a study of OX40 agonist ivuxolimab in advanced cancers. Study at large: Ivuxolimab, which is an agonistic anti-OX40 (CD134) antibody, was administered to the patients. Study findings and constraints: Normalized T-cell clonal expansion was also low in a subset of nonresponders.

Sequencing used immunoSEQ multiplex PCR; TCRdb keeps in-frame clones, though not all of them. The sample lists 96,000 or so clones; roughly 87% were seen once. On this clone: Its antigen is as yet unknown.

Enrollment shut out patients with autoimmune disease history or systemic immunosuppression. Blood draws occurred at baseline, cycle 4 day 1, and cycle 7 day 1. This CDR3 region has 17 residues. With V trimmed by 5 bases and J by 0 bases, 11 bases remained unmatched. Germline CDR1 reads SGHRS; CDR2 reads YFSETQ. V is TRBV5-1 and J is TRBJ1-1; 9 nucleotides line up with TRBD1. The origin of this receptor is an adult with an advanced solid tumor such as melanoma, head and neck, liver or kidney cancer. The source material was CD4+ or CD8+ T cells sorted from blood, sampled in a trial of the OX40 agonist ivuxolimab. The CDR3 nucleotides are TGCGCCAGCAGTCGGTGGCGGGGACAGGGCATGAACACTGAAGCTTTCTTT. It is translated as CASSRWRGQGMNTEAFF.